This T cell receptor beta chain derives from a study of T-cell reconstitution after alpha-beta-depleted transplantation in children. Points from the study as a whole: At around two months after transplant, the alpha-beta T cells were reportedly derived from several hundred expanded clones that came from non-depleted graft cells.

Germline V gives CDR1 MNHNS, CDR2 SASEGT. J gave up 2 bases and V 6 bases, and 7 bases lay outside the gene matches. The CDR3 spans 15 residues. Unique molecular identifiers were incorporated when the TCRbeta library was constructed. TCRdb re-derived calls from the PCR reads in MiXCR, one entry per CDR3 protein. The data hold about 240,000 distinct CDR3 sequences, with around 25% observed a single time. In its sample, this clonotype was seen a few times. Antigen unknown. This clonotype was sampled from a girl aged 2-15 years with Fanconi anemia, due to receive a stem cell transplant. The source material was PBMCs, sampled before TCRalphabeta/CD19-depleted stem cell transplant. The chain employs TRBV6-1 and TRBJ2-3, with 8 bases aligning to TRBD2. The CDR3 reads CASRWRGAPTDTQYF. The CDR3 coding sequence is TGTGCCAGCAGATGGCGGGGGGCCCCCACAGATACGCAGTATTTT.